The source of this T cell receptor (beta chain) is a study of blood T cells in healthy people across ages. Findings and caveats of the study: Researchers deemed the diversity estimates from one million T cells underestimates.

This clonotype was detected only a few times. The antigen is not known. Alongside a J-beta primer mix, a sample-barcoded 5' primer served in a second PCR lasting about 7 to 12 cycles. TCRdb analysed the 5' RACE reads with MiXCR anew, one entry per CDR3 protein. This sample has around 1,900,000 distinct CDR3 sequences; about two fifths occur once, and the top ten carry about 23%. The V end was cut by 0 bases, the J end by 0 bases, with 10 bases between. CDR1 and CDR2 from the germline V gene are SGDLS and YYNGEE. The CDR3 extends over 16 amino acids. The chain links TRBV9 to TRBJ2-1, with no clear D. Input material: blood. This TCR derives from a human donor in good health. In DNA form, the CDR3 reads TGTGCCAGCAGCGTAGATATCGTACTCTCCTACAATGAGCAGTTCTTC. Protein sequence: CASSVDIVLSYNEQFF. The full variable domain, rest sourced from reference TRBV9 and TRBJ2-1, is DSGVTQTPKHLITATGQRVTLRCSPRSGDLSVYWYQQSLDQGLQFLIQYYNGEERAKGNILERFSAQQFPDLHSELNLSSLELGDSALYFCASSVDIVLSYNEQFFGPGTRLTVL.